One and the same sample provided the 12 T cell receptor beta chains below, sequenced in a study of blood T cells in healthy people across ages. Through a sample-barcoded 5' primer and a J-beta primer mix, a second PCR was run for roughly 7 to 12 cycles. TCRdb ran MiXCR on the 5' RACE reads and lists one entry per CDR3 protein. The table has some 1 million distinct CDR3 sequences, 45% seen once. Input material: blood. These receptors originate from a woman aged 55-75 years in good health.

The chain recombines TRBV5-1 with TRBJ2-1; TRBD2 matches at 10 bases. From germline, CDR1 is SGHRS and CDR2 YFSETQ. Trimming cost V 0 bases and J 2 bases; bases outside gene matches: 11. The CDR3 covers 19 residues. As DNA, the CDR3 is TGCGCCAGCAGCTTGGTGTCTAGCGGGAGAGGGTTGGCCTACAATGAGCAGTTCTTC. Translated, it gives CASSLVSSGRGLAYNEQFF.

This clonotype was counted a few times. The rearrangement links TRBV2 to TRBJ2-1; D may match TRBD1 or TRBD2 (5 bases each). Trimming pared 7 bases from V and 7 bases from J, leaving 23 bases between. The CDR3 is 16 residues long. CDR1 SNHLY and CDR2 FYNNEI come from the germline V gene. CDR3 sequence (DNA): TGTGCCAGCAAACGGGACGGCGGCCAAGGGTGGAATGAGCAGTTCTTC. Amino acids: CASKRDGGQGWNEQFF.

The rearrangement joins TRBV7-6 to TRBJ2-1; D is perhaps TRBD2 (6 bases). This CDR3 has 14 amino acids. The germline gives CDR1 SGHVS, CDR2 FNYEAQ. V shed 4 bases and J shed 6 bases, with 13 bases lying between them. This CDR3 is CASSWTGVGNEQFF. The DNA for the CDR3 is TGTGCCAGCAGCTGGACGGGAGTGGGCAATGAGCAGTTCTTC.

V usage is TRBV4-3 and J usage is TRBJ1-1; the match to TRBD1 covers 9 bases. The ends lost 0 bases at V and 5 bases at J; junction bases unmatched: 1. The germline V gene has CDR1 LGHNA and CDR2 YSLEER. There are 14 residues in the CDR3. As DNA, the CDR3 is TGCGCCAGCAGCCAAGAGGGACAGGGAACTGAAGCTTTCTTT. Protein sequence: CASSQEGQGTEAFF.

J is TRBJ2-5 and V is TRBV15, with a weak D call TRBD2 (5 bases). Per germline, CDR1 LNHNV and CDR2 YYDKDF (reference sequence). The CDR3 contains 20 residues. Trimming left V 1 base short and J 13 bases short, with 37 bases between. The CDR3 DNA reads TGTGCCACCAGCAGAGTCAGGTCGAAGAGAACAGCGGACTCCTCTCGTCTGCGGTACTTC. It translates to CATSRVRSKRTADSSRLRYF.

The chain carries TRBV2 and TRBJ2-7; D remains unclear. Trimming cost V 4 bases and J 1 base, with 8 bases left between them. The germline V gene encodes CDR1 SNHLY and CDR2 FYNNEI. This CDR3 region has 13 residues. The CDR3 DNA reads TGTGCCAGCAGTGGACCTACATCCTACGAGCAGTACTTC. It specifies CASSGPTSYEQYF.

This clonotype has a handful of counts. The chain recombines TRBV7-8 with TRBJ2-6; D unclear. V gave up 1 base and J gave up 2 bases, with 6 bases separating them. Germline CDR1 SGHVS, CDR2 FQNEAQ. This CDR3 region has 15 residues. As DNA, the CDR3 is TGTGCCAGCAGCTTAGTGGCAGCTGGGGCCAACGTCCTGACTTTC. It yields the protein CASSLVAAGANVLTF.

This chain joins TRBV5-6 and TRBJ2-5; D is perhaps TRBD1 (6 bases). From germline, CDR1 is SGHDT and CDR2 YYEEEE. This CDR3 contains 16 residues. V was trimmed by 4 bases and J by 0 bases, leaving 16 bases between them. The DNA for the CDR3 is TGTGCCAGCAGCCTTACCCTGGACAGTAACCAAGAGACCCAGTACTTC. Translated: CASSLTLDSNQETQYF.

V usage is TRBV10-1 and J usage is TRBJ2-5; D is perhaps TRBD2 (5 bases). The CDR3 contains 13 residues. Germline CDR1 reads WNHNN; CDR2 reads SYGVQD (reference sequence). The V gene lost 0 bases and the J gene lost 11 bases, with 13 bases spanning the gap. The CDR3 protein is CASSESTRNEQYF. CDR3 nucleotides: TGCGCCAGCAGTGAGTCCACTAGGAATGAGCAGTACTTC.

The chain is built from TRBV7-2 and TRBJ2-5, with a tentative D call TRBD2 (7 bases). The J call is uncertain, as TRBJ2-7 better fits the DNA end. The CDR3 loop spans 15 amino acids. Germline CDR1 SGHTA, CDR2 FQGNSA. CDR3 nucleotides: TGTGCCAGCATCGAGAGGGGGGGAATCTCCTACGAGCAGTACTTC. It specifies CASIERGGISYEQYF.

V gene TRBV9 combines with J gene TRBJ1-1; 9 bases are a match to TRBD1. The junction had 0 bases not matched to a gene; V was cut back by 0 bases and J by 3 bases. This CDR3 comprises 14 residues. CDR1 is SGDLS, CDR2 YYNGEE, per germline. The CDR3 spells CASSVGTGDTEAFF. The CDR3, as DNA: TGTGCCAGCAGCGTAGGGACAGGGGACACTGAAGCTTTCTTT.

This clonotype was recorded many times. The J gene is TRBJ2-1, the V gene TRBV20-1, with 9 bases matching TRBD2. Germline V gene lookup returns CDR1 DFQATT and CDR2 SNEGSKA (reference sequence). V trimming: 6 bases; J trimming: 6 bases; junction bases outside the gene matches: 6. The CDR3 consists of 13 residues. The CDR3 loop is CSAELAGFNEQFF. The CDR3 DNA reads TGCAGTGCCGAACTAGCGGGTTTCAATGAGCAGTTCTTC.